This TCR beta chain was captured by sequencing in a study of OX40 agonist ivuxolimab in advanced cancers. The wider study: The patients received agonistic anti-OX40 (CD134) antibody ivuxolimab. Allowance was made for prior anti-PD-1, anti-PD-L1 or anti-CTLA-4 therapy, and 40% to 45% had some.

Assay: immunoSEQ multiplex PCR; the TCRdb copy retains only in-frame clones and omits some. The sample gives over 35,000 clones, roughly 69% of which show up once; around a sixth is in the top ten. The CDR3 totals 15 residues. In germline, CDR1 is SEHNR, CDR2 FQNEAQ (reference sequence). V was cut by 5 bases and J by 1 base, with 12 bases left in between. The receptor was isolated from an adult with an advanced solid tumor such as melanoma, head and neck, liver or kidney cancer. J is TRBJ1-5 and V is TRBV7-9; D may be TRBD1 (6 bases). The specimen comprised CD4+ or CD8+ T cells sorted from blood, sampled in a trial of the OX40 agonist ivuxolimab. CDR3 residues: CASSTAGASNQPQHF. The CDR3 bases are TGTGCCAGCAGCACCGCAGGGGCGAGCAATCAGCCCCAGCATTTT.